This T cell receptor beta chain was observed in a study of post-analysis software for immune sequencing data. Study-wide context: Disease trajectories encompassed relapsing-remitting, secondary progressive and progressive-relapsing multiple sclerosis. General study results and limits: TRBV5-6, TRBV5-1 and TRBV20-1 belonged to a set of roughly five TRBV segments that were more frequent in patients than controls. Controls significantly exceeded multiple sclerosis patients in normalized Chao1 diversity. When the samples were clustered directly with F measure, those that had been prepared in the same batch showed strong co-clustering.

The TCR beta cDNA libraries contained unique molecular identifiers. Input of about 0.95 to 11 million T cells yielded about half a million cDNA molecules. TCRdb passed the PCR reads through MiXCR, listing each CDR3 protein once. The sample has hundreds of thousands of distinct CDR3 sequences; approximately 60% are singletons. This CDR3 is 16 amino acids long. CDR1 and CDR2 (germline): LGHNA, YSLEER. Trimming removed 4 bases at V and 1 base at J, with 15 bases between. This clonotype was detected a few times. Its antigen is still unknown. The receptor was isolated from a girl aged 2 to 9 with multiple sclerosis. The chain is built from TRBV4-3 and TRBJ2-3; D call uncertain. Sequenced input: blood. CDR3 nucleotide sequence: TGCGCCAGCAGCCCCCGCATGGGATGGGGCACAGATACGCAGTATTTT. This translates into CASSPRMGWGTDTQYF.